The following is a T cell receptor (beta chain) sequence with its context. The data belong to a study of CD8+ T cells in alopecia areata. Germline V gene lookup returns CDR1 LGHNA and CDR2 YNFKEQ. Trimming at V came to 1 base and at J to 4 bases, leaving 6 bases not matched to a gene. This CDR3 region has 15 residues. Treatment: oral pan-JAK inhibitor, 5-10 mg twice daily. Reverse transcribed after extraction, RNA yielded cDNA as the sequencing template. Here immunoSEQ multiplex PCR was the method, and the copy in TCRdb shows in-frame clones only, minus some. Of about 200,000 clones in the sample, 50% to 60% were seen once.

The chain joins TRBV4-2 to TRBJ1-2, with 7 bases fitting TRBD1. The specimen was CD4+ T cells sorted from blood, collected at week 4, from a patient treated with tofacitinib. This TCR came from a human donor with alopecia areata. CDR3 loop: CASSQGPGQSYGYTF. DNA for the CDR3: TGTGCCAGCAGCCAAGGTCCGGGACAGAGCTATGGCTACACCTTC.